This T cell receptor (beta chain) emerged from a study of blood T cell repertoires in COVID-19. About the research overall: The cDNA or gDNA used as material had been derived from T cells, B-cell-depleted T cells, or PBMCs.

The CDR3 covers 16 residues. V was pared by 2 bases and J by 1 base, with 14 bases between. Germline V gene lookup returns CDR1 SGHVS and CDR2 FQNEAQ. In the authors' methods: By means of reference gene primer amplification, nucleated cell counts were estimated. Sequenced by immunoSEQ multiplex PCR; TCRdb stores in-frame clones only, minus some. V and J calls and clone size are copied from that table; D and trimming were computed from the DNA. The profile shows 250,000 to 350,000 clones, around 90% of them singletons. The sample taken for sequencing was peripheral blood. The chain combines TRBV7-8 with TRBJ1-1; TRBD1 might be the D (6 bases). This TCR was sampled from a woman between 50 and 59 years old who had recovered from COVID-19. CDR3 in amino acids: CASSLSTGLRNTEAFF. CDR3 nucleotide sequence: TGTGCCAGCAGCTTAAGTACAGGGCTGAGGAACACTGAAGCTTTCTTT.